This T cell receptor beta chain is from a study of shared clonotypes between healthy human individuals. General study findings and limits: Large depth notwithstanding, sorted-subset sequencing proved incomplete by rarefaction.

Assay: immunoSEQ multiplex PCR; the TCRdb copy retains only in-frame clones and omits some. The data contain roughly 2 million clones, approximately 95% of them singletons. The naive CD8 fraction comprised CD45RO-negative cells positively selected for CCR7 and excluded terminally differentiated effector memory CD45RA+ cells. A word on this clone: Its antigen is unidentified.

The TCR originated in a man between 18 and 29 years old in good health. Sequencing input: naive CD8+ T cells sorted from blood.

This CDR3 is CATRPRESSYEQYF. In DNA form, the CDR3 reads TGTGCCACCAGACCTCGGGAAAGCTCCTACGAGCAGTACTTC. The chain employs TRBV15 and TRBJ2-7; a weak D match, TRBD2 (5 bases). This CDR3 region has 14 residues. CDR1 and CDR2 (germline): LNHNV, YYDKDF (reference sequence). Trimming pared 6 bases from V and 0 bases from J, leaving 12 bases between. The full variable domain, in which reference TRBV15 and TRBJ2-7 provide the parts outside the CDR3, is DAMVIQNPRYQVTQFGKPVTLSCSQTLNHNVMYWYQQKSSQAPKLLFHYYDKDFNNEADTPDNFQSRRPNTSFCFLDIRSPGLGDTAMYLCATRPRESSYEQYFGPGTRLTVT.